This paragraph covers one TCR beta chain sequence. This entry comes from a study of control samples from healthy donors and cancer patients. There are 15 residues in the CDR3. From germline, CDR1 is MNHEY and CDR2 SMNVEV (reference sequence). The V end lost 5 bases, the J end lost 3 bases, and 17 bases lay between the germline ends. Measured with immunoSEQ multiplex PCR; TCRdb has only the in-frame clones, and not every one. Seen here are about 120,000 clones, roughly 91% observed once, and the top ten hold less than 3%. The rearrangement uses TRBV27 and TRBJ2-7; D may be TRBD1 (6 bases). Sequencing used blood. The TCR sequence derives from a woman in her 70s in good health. CDR3 DNA sequence: TGTGCCAGCAGTCCCGACGGGACACGGGGCTACGAGCAGTACTTC. Translated, it gives CASSPDGTRGYEQYF.